The TCR beta chain described here comes from a study of shared clonotypes between healthy human individuals (TCRdb year 2020). A note on the overall study: The cohort comprised a couple of women and a few men aged 18 to 49 years. To increase sequencing depth and limit assay-specific biases, different laboratories used diverse techniques to prepare libraries and sequence TCR repertoires. To estimate repertoire size and how much clonotype sharing occurs between individuals, the study deeply sequenced the blood TCR repertoires of 4 to 6 healthy adults. Per donor, three plates each were used for CD4 naive and CD4 memory, two for CD8 naive, and one for CD8 memory. Each donor's leukapheresis produced roughly between about 0.9 and 9.5 billion PBMCs. Study-wide conclusions, independent of this receptor: Based on pairwise subsampling, the degree of clonotype sharing among donors was expected to be affected by sequencing depth. Naive subsets generally had larger estimated clonotype richness than memory subsets. Compared with non-shared clonotypes, the clonotypes found in all four sorted-subset donors had higher generation probabilities. Sampling was restricted to blood, and TCR repertoires in tissues likely differ from the TCR repertoires found in blood. Because the study included only a small number of donors, the genetic and exposure-history diversity represented was limited. Even with the large sequencing depth, rarefaction of the sorted-subset datasets indicated that sequencing was incomplete. When several donors were compared, the shared fraction of clonotypes was around 5% for naive CD4, over 3% for naive CD8, about 2.5% for memory CD4, and roughly 0.43% for memory CD8.

TCR CDR3 regions were amplified from genomic DNA by multiplex PCR using the deep immunoSEQ assay. Extracted genomic DNA from each cell subset was distributed evenly across all wells of several immunoSEQ 96-well plates, and each plate was treated as a replicate. Each replicate PCR for sorted subsets received about 0.2 ug genomic DNA, equal to roughly 29,000 T cell genomes. The purified libraries were quantified using a Qubit 3.0 fluorometer, sized with a Bioanalyzer 2100, and then quantified again using the KAPA Library Quantification kit. Every immunoSEQ 96-well plate was sequenced on a separate single-read 150-cycle Illumina NextSeq 550 flow cell. Per the original workflow: Because the immunoSEQ output held only junctional sequences and lacked quality scores, the filtering could not match the filtering applied to full-length reads. To assign V/J genes and CDR3, sequences were annotated using PyIR, a Python wrapper for IgBLAST v1.9, with IMGT germline references. Reads with weak V/J assignments (E-value above 1e-6), missing CDR3, stop codons, out-of-frame junctions, or ambiguous translated residues were removed. V3J clonotypes were defined as sequences sharing the same inferred V gene, J gene, and CDR3 amino acid sequence. The percentage overlap between two repertoires was calculated by dividing the number of shared unique clonotypes by the size of the smaller repertoire. RTK rarefaction, the Chao1 estimator, and Recon v2.1 estimates of unobserved clonotypes were used to assess repertoire richness. For all TCRbeta clonotypes obtained by the gDNA method from a handful of donors, generation probabilities were computed with OLGA. Not all clones reach the TCRdb copy of this immuneACCESS table, which keeps in-frame sequences only. Checked studies attribute under half of the gap to unresolved V genes and leave the rest unexplained. V, J and clone size are taken as reported in that table, and D and trimming were inferred from the DNA itself. This sample lists about 680,000 clones; 90% to 95% were detected once. The top ten clones comprise more than 20% of the sample.

The CDR3, cysteine through phenylalanine, is 16 amino acids long. Only the CDR3 portion is preserved as DNA: 48 bases, with reading frame beginning at the first base. V ends up 6 bases short and J 3 bases short, with an unmatched junction base count of 10. Per the germline V gene, MDHEN is the CDR1 and SYDVKM is the CDR2. Concerning this clone: Its antigen is not yet known. Per-nucleotide qualities are absent, and no much larger clonotype sits a single base away.

CD8 naive samples were CD45RO-negative cells positively selected for CCR7, giving a CD45RA+CCR7+ population that excluded TemRA cells. Healthy HIV-negative adults with no recently reported acute infections or vaccinations were included as donors. Every donor was a Caucasian adult living in Nashville, Tennessee, USA. Blood was collected by leukapheresis, and PBMCs were isolated by Ficoll-Histopaque density gradient centrifugation and then cryopreserved in liquid nitrogen vapor phase. Purity and quantity of every magnetically sorted T cell population were checked by analytical flow cytometry. Genomic DNA was isolated from each sorted fraction and quantified by UV absorbance on a Nanodrop 2000c.

The specimen sequenced was naive CD8+ T cells sorted from blood. The cell subset or site label of this sample denotes: CD45RA+CCR7+. The chain uses TRBV28 and TRBJ2-7; TRBD2 agrees with 11 junctional bases. The TCR originated in a young man in good health. The CDR3 region: CASSPGTSGYYYEQYF. The sequence in DNA is TGTGCCAGCAGCCCCGGGACTAGCGGTTATTACTACGAGCAGTACTTC.